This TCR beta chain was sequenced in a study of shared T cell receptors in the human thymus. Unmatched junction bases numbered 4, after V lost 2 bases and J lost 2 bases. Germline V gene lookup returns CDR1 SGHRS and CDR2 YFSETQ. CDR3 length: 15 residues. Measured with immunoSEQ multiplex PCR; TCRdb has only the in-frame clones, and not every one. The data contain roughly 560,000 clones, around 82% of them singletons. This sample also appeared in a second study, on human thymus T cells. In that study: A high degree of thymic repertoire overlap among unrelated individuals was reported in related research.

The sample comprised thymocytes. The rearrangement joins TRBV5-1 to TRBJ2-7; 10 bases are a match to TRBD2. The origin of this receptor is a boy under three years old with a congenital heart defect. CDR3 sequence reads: CASSFSGTSAYEQYF. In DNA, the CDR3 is TGCGCCAGCAGCTTTTCCGGGACTAGCGCCTACGAGCAGTACTTC.